Listed below are T cell receptor beta chains from one sample, sequenced in a study of T cell changes during pregnancy in multiple sclerosis. Data came from immunoSEQ multiplex PCR; TCRdb stores just in-frame clones and leaves some out. This sample has about 86,000 clones; approximately 89% occur once, and the top ten carry more than 1.5%. The sequences come from peripheral blood, collected in the first trimester of pregnancy. Source of these receptors: a female donor in good health, enrolled as a control in a pregnancy study. Each CDR3 is given with its conserved first and last residue. A D gene is named only where the DNA matches it firmly. Expanded clones are given a class, and other clones once, few, many or no size at all.

J gene	V gene	clone size	D gene	CDR3 DNA	CDR3 protein
TRBJ1-3	TRBV28	.	TRBD1	TGTGCCAGCAGGCCAGGGGGCGAGGGAAACACCATATATTTT	CASRPGGEGNTIYF
TRBJ1-2	TRBV18	.	.	TGTGCCAGCTCACCAGTGGGCGCCTCTGGTGGCTACACCTTC	CASSPVGASGGYTF
TRBJ1-2	TRBV15	once	.	TGTGCCACCAGCAGAGGAACAAGGACAAGAGCTAACTATGGCTACACCTTC	CATSRGTRTRANYGYTF
TRBJ2-2	TRBV30	once	.	TGTGCCTGGAGTGTAGGGGGGGCGACCGGGGAGCTGTTTTTT	CAWSVGGATGELFF
TRBJ2-2	TRBV4-3	.	TRBD2	TGCGCCAGCGGGGTGGAGCGGGGGGCGGTCACCGGGGAGCTGTTTTTT	CASGVERGAVTGELFF
TRBJ2-7	TRBV5-6	.	.	TGTGCCAGCAGCTTGAGCTACTACGAGCAGTACTTC	CASSLSYYEQYF
TRBJ1-2	TRBV9	.	TRBD1	TGTGCCAGCAGGGACAGGGACTATGGCTACACCTTC	CASRDRDYGYTF
TRBJ1-4	TRBV14	.	.	TGTGCCAGCAGCCAAGGACATACCAAACTGTTTTTT	CASSQGHTKLFF
TRBJ2-5	TRBV7-8	.	.	TGTGCCAGCAGCTTAGAGGGCAGGGTGGAGACCCAGTACTTC	CASSLEGRVETQYF
TRBJ2-5	TRBV15	.	.	TGTGCCACCCGTACGCCACAAAAAGAGACCCAGTACTTC	CATRTPQKETQYF
TRBJ1-1	TRBV7-9	.	.	TGTGCCAGCAACCCTAGACAGGCGAACACTGAAGCTTTCTTT	CASNPRQANTEAFF
TRBJ1-2	TRBV11-2	.	TRBD1	TGTGCCAGCAGCATCTCCGGGACAGGGGTTAACTATGGCTACACCTTC	CASSISGTGVNYGYTF
TRBJ1-3	TRBV5-5	.	.	TGTGCCAGCAGCCCCCGGGGGGGAAGTGGACACACCATATATTTT	CASSPRGGSGHTIYF
TRBJ1-2	TRBV4-3	.	TRBD1	TGCGCCAGCAGCAGTGACAGGGTGAGCTATGGCTACACCTTC	CASSSDRVSYGYTF
TRBJ2-1	TRBV11-2	.	.	TGTGCCAGCAGCTTAGATGCCCAGCGTCAATCCCTCTCCTACAATGAGCAGTTCTTC	CASSLDAQRQSLSYNEQFF
TRBJ1-6	TRBV28	.	.	TGTGCCAGCAGTTTACGTTCCTATAATTCACCCCTCCACTTT	CASSLRSYNSPLHF
TRBJ2-5	TRBV28	.	.	TGTGCCAGCAGTTTGCCTAGGGAGACCCAGTACTTC	CASSLPRETQYF
TRBJ1-6	TRBV14	.	.	TGTGCCAGCAGCCAAAGGGGGGGTCGACGGATCAATTCACCCCTCCACTTT	CASSQRGGRRINSPLHF
TRBJ2-2	TRBV28	.	TRBD2	TGTGCCAGCAGTCCCCCGGCGGGGGGGTCGACCGGGGAGCTGTTTTTT	CASSPPAGGSTGELFF
TRBJ2-6	TRBV7-3	.	.	TGTGCCAGCAGCTTGGGCAACAGCCTCTCTGGGGCCAACGTCCTGACTTTC	CASSLGNSLSGANVLTF
TRBJ1-5	TRBV4-1	.	.	TGCGCCAGCAGCCAAGGCTTCATAGACAATCAGCCCCAGCATTTT	CASSQGFIDNQPQHF
TRBJ1-2	TRBV29-1	.	TRBD1	TGCAGCGTTCCTCCCCAGGGGGGAGTCGGCTACACCTTC	CSVPPQGGVGYTF
TRBJ2-7	TRBV29-1	.	.	TGCAGCGTTGAAGATGGTAGGGGACAAGTAACGGGGGAGCAGTACTTC	CSVEDGRGQVTGEQYF
TRBJ2-1	TRBV4-1	few	TRBD2	TGCGCCAGCAGCCACCCGACTAGCGGGGGGGCTGAGCAGTTCTTC	CASSHPTSGGAEQFF